Here is one TCR beta chain with its context. Its target is not known. These data originate in a study of T cell responses to AZD1222 COVID-19 vaccine. Findings of the study overall: Seropositivity was recorded at baseline in only a handful of AZD1222 recipients. The repertoires were collected only after the peak T cell response. With dominance at 160-218 and 743-854, vaccine-associated CD4 TCRs spanned spike. Unmutated variant regions are reportedly the target of nearly half of TCRs that are spike-specific.

Clones were sequenced by immunoSEQ multiplex PCR, and TCRdb holds only the in-frame ones, with some missing. The sample contains tens of thousands of clones, approximately 92% of which appear only once. The V end lost 3 bases, the J end lost 6 bases, and 14 bases lay between the germline ends. Germline V gene data show CDR1 as LGHNA and CDR2 as YSLEER. This CDR3 comprises 14 residues. This clonotype originated in an adult who received the AZD1222 COVID-19 vaccine. Sequenced material: peripheral blood, taken 28 days after the second AZD1222 dose. The gene calls are TRBV4-3 and TRBJ1-2; maybe TRBD1 (5 bases). The CDR3 loop is CASSQTDAGDGYTF. The CDR3 coding sequence is TGCGCCAGCAGCCAGACAGACGCCGGAGATGGCTACACCTTC.